Given below is one TCR beta chain in context. This sample is part of a study of blood T cell repertoires in COVID-19. For the study at large: Acute and convalescent COVID-19 samples came from the United States, Italy and Spain. T cells, B-cell-depleted T cells, or PBMCs supplied cDNA or gDNA.

The J segment lost 6 bases and the V segment lost 3 bases, leaving 6 bases of the junction unmatched. CDR3 length equals 15 residues. Germline V gives CDR1 KGHSH, CDR2 LQKENI. Original analysis: Estimation of nucleated cell counts relied on the amplification of reference gene primers. Assay: immunoSEQ multiplex PCR; the TCRdb copy retains only in-frame clones and omits some. The V and J calls and clone size come from that table; D and trimming were worked out from the DNA. The sample comprises tens of thousands of clones, 80% to 95% of which are singletons, and about 3% rests with the top ten. The chain has TRBV18 and TRBJ2-4; 9 bases are shared with TRBD1. Sequenced sample: peripheral blood. This receptor was identified in a man in his fifties or sixties with acute or convalescent COVID-19. The CDR3 loop reads CASSPSGQGRNIQYF. In nucleotides, the CDR3 is TGTGCCAGCTCACCCTCGGGACAGGGTAGAAACATTCAGTACTTC.